This T cell receptor (beta chain) was obtained from a study of T cell responses to AZD1222 COVID-19 vaccine. Broader study findings: White British donors predominated, females outnumbered males, and clonal diversity was possibly underestimated.

Germline V gives CDR1 SEHNR, CDR2 FQNEAQ (reference sequence). V dropped 1 base and J dropped 5 bases, with 17 bases sitting between them. The CDR3 runs 16 residues. The assay was immunoSEQ multiplex PCR, and TCRdb's table has in-frame clones only and misses some. The profile shows 120,000 to 150,000 clones, roughly nine tenths of them singletons. A word on this clone: Its antigen is still unknown.

V and J are TRBV7-9 and TRBJ1-2, with D possibly matching TRBD1 (6 bases). The sample consisted of peripheral blood, taken 28 days after the second AZD1222 dose. The TCR comes from an adult who received the AZD1222 COVID-19 vaccine. The DNA for the CDR3 is TGTGCCAGCAGCTTAGAGGGCCGCGGGGGCGAGTATGGCTACACCTTC. Residues: CASSLEGRGGEYGYTF. Together with reference TRBV7-9 and TRBJ1-2, the CDR3 gives the full variable domain: DTGVSQNPRHKITKRGQNVTFRCDPISEHNRLYWYRQTLGQGPEFLTYFQNEAQLEKSRLLSDRFSAERPKGSFSTLEIQRTEQGDSAMYLCASSLEGRGGEYGYTFGSGTRLTVV.